The sequence of this T cell receptor (beta chain) was determined in a study of blood T cell repertoires in COVID-19. Whole-study context: Some COVID-19 samples were acute and others convalescent; all came from the United States, Italy and Spain. T cells, B-cell-depleted T cells, or PBMCs supplied cDNA or gDNA.

This CDR3 spans 13 amino acids. Trimming at V came to 4 bases and at J to 3 bases, leaving 0 bases not matched to a gene. Germline assignment: CDR1 LNHDA and CDR2 SQIVND (reference sequence). Study processing details: Amplification with reference gene primers provided the estimates of nucleated cell counts. Profiling relied on immunoSEQ multiplex PCR, and the TCRdb table lists in-frame clones only, not all of them. The D gene and trimming were derived from the DNA, and the V and J assignments and clone size from that table. In the table there are 200,000 to 250,000 clones, under 90% of which are singletons.

The source is an elderly man with acute or convalescent COVID-19. This chain joins TRBV19 and TRBJ2-1; 7 positions agree with TRBD2. Material for sequencing was peripheral blood. The CDR3 DNA reads TGTGCCAGTAGTACTAGCGGCTACAATGAGCAGTTCTTC. Amino acid sequence: CASSTSGYNEQFF.